The clone carrying this T cell receptor (beta chain) was found a few times. The CDR3 covers 14 residues. Germline V gene sequence: CDR1 MGHRA, CDR2 YSYEKL. Trimming removed 4 bases from V and 4 bases from J; junction bases left unmatched: 3. As handled by the study authors: Researchers report that nucleated cell counts were estimated from reference gene primer amplification. Sequencing used immunoSEQ multiplex PCR; TCRdb keeps in-frame clones, though not all of them. V and J calls and clone size follow that table, whereas D and trimming were derived from the DNA. The sample shows about 100,000 clones, 81% of them seen only once. The data are from a study of blood T cell repertoires in COVID-19. At the level of the study: Collection of acute and convalescent COVID-19 samples took place in the United States, Italy and Spain. PBMCs, B-cell-depleted T cells, or T cells provided the cDNA or gDNA that made up the material.

The material sequenced was peripheral blood. The chain links TRBV4-1 to TRBJ1-5, with 8 bases aligning to TRBD1. The TCR was taken from a man in his fifties or sixties with acute or convalescent COVID-19. As DNA, the CDR3 is TGCGCCAGCAGCCTCGGACAGGGTAATCAGCCCCAGCATTTT. Translating gives CASSLGQGNQPQHF.